This is a list of T cell receptor beta chains from one sample in a study of radiation and T cells in renal cell carcinoma. Clones were read by immunoSEQ multiplex PCR, and TCRdb kept only the in-frame ones, dropping some. Of some 100,000 clones in the sample, more than 65% were seen once. Sequenced here: blood, sampled from a patient whose treatment included radiotherapy and nephrectomy. The receptors were gathered from a man aged 60 to 75 with renal cell carcinoma. CDR3s include the opening cysteine and the closing phenylalanine or tryptophan. A D gene is named only where the DNA matches it firmly. Some rows mark clone size as missing; the rest say once, few, many or name a class of expanded clone.

V: TRBV28; D: .; size: .; length: 17; J: TRBJ1-4; DNA: TGTGCCAGCAGTCTAGCGGCCCAGTTGTTTCCTAATGAAAAACTGTTTTTT; CDR3: CASSLAAQLFPNEKLFF
V: TRBV6-6; D: TRBD2; size: .; length: 14; J: TRBJ2-2; DNA: TGTGCCAGCAGTGGGACTAAGTACACCGGGGAGCTGTTTTTT; CDR3: CASSGTKYTGELFF
V: TRBV11-2; D: .; size: .; length: 12; J: TRBJ2-1; DNA: TGTGCCAGCAGCTTAGATGCCGGGGGACAGTTCTTC; CDR3: CASSLDAGGQFF
V: TRBV9; D: .; size: .; length: 16; J: TRBJ2-1; DNA: TGTGCCAGCAGCCCCTCCATTAGGTTCCCGCACAATGAGCAGTTCTTC; CDR3: CASSPSIRFPHNEQFF
V: TRBV9; D: .; size: .; length: 15; J: TRBJ2-3; DNA: TGTGCCAGCAGCCCTGAGGGGCCGGGAGTAGATACGCAGTATTTT; CDR3: CASSPEGPGVDTQYF
V: TRBV28; D: TRBD2; size: few; length: 14; J: TRBJ2-7; DNA: TGTGCCAGCAAATCTAGCGGGAGCTGGTACGAGCAGTACTTC; CDR3: CASKSSGSWYEQYF
V: TRBV5-6; D: .; size: .; length: 15; J: TRBJ2-2; DNA: TGTGCCAGCAGCCTCGGGACTCGCGACGTGGGGGAGCTGTTTTTT; CDR3: CASSLGTRDVGELFF
V: TRBV27; D: .; size: .; length: 13; J: TRBJ1-2; DNA: TGTGCCAGCAGGGACAGCACATTAGGGGGCTACACCTTC; CDR3: CASRDSTLGGYTF
V: TRBV11-2; D: .; size: .; length: 15; J: TRBJ1-2; DNA: TGTGCCAGCAGCTCCCCCAGGCTTTTGGGCTATGGCTACACCTTC; CDR3: CASSSPRLLGYGYTF
V: TRBV28; D: TRBD1; size: .; length: 16; J: TRBJ2-2; DNA: TGTGCCAGCAGTTCCCCCGGACAGGGCCTCGCCGGGGAGCTGTTTTTT; CDR3: CASSSPGQGLAGELFF
V: TRBV4-3; D: .; size: .; length: 12; J: TRBJ1-3; DNA: TGCGCCAGCAGGGGGAGGGGAAACACCATATATTTT; CDR3: CASRGRGNTIYF
V: TRBV6-5; D: .; size: .; length: 14; J: TRBJ1-2; DNA: TGTGCCAGCAGTCCCGGGACCGCGCGCTATGGCTACACCTTC; CDR3: CASSPGTARYGYTF
V: TRBV6-1; D: .; size: .; length: 15; J: TRBJ2-7; DNA: TGTGCCAGCAGTGTCGACAGCATGGAGGCCTACGAGCAGTACTTC; CDR3: CASSVDSMEAYEQYF
V: TRBV2; D: .; size: once; length: 14; J: TRBJ2-5; DNA: TGTGCCAGCAGTGAGTGGCAGGCGCAAGAGACCCAGTACTTC; CDR3: CASSEWQAQETQYF
V: TRBV2; D: .; size: .; length: 11; J: TRBJ2-7; DNA: TGTGCCAGCAGGGGCTTCTACGAGCAGTACTTC; CDR3: CASRGFYEQYF
V: TRBV2; D: .; size: .; length: 16; J: TRBJ2-1; DNA: TGTGCCAGCAGTCAAAGGGGGGGTATAGGCCCTAATGAGCAGTTCTTC; CDR3: CASSQRGGIGPNEQFF
V: TRBV11-3; D: .; size: .; length: 13; J: TRBJ2-1; DNA: TGTGCCAGCAGCTTAAAGGCGGTCGATGAGCAGTTCTTC; CDR3: CASSLKAVDEQFF
V: TRBV29-1; D: TRBD2; size: .; length: 13; J: TRBJ2-3; DNA: TGCAGCGTTGACGGGGGGAGCACAGATACGCAGTATTTT; CDR3: CSVDGGSTDTQYF
V: TRBV9; D: TRBD2; size: .; length: 18; J: TRBJ2-2; DNA: TGTGCCAGCAGCGTAACCCCCCTTGGGAGGGAGACTACCGGGGAGCTGTTTTTT; CDR3: CASSVTPLGRETTGELFF
V: TRBV4-1; D: .; size: .; length: 17; J: TRBJ2-1; DNA: TGCGCCAGCAGCCACCAAGGGACTCTACGGTCCTACAATGAGCAGTTCTTC; CDR3: CASSHQGTLRSYNEQFF
V: TRBV18; D: TRBD1; size: many; length: 14; J: TRBJ2-5; DNA: TGTGCCAGCTCACCGGGACAGGCCGAAGAGACCCAGTACTTC; CDR3: CASSPGQAEETQYF
V: TRBV25-1; D: .; size: few; length: 13; J: TRBJ1-4; DNA: TGTGCCAGCAGTGGGCAGGGCCCTGAAAAACTGTTTTTT; CDR3: CASSGQGPEKLFF
V: TRBV30; D: .; size: few; length: 14; J: TRBJ1-1; DNA: TGTGCCTGGAGTGTACACAGGGTGAGTCCTGAAGCTTTCTTT; CDR3: CAWSVHRVSPEAFF
V: TRBV27; D: .; size: .; length: 14; J: TRBJ2-2; DNA: TGTGCCAGCAGTTCAACCGTCCCGGGCGGGGAGCTGTTTTTT; CDR3: CASSSTVPGGELFF
V: TRBV7-2; D: TRBD2; size: .; length: 15; J: TRBJ2-3; DNA: TGTGCCAGCAGATCACTAGCGGGCCGCACAGATACGCAGTATTTT; CDR3: CASRSLAGRTDTQYF
V: TRBV9; D: .; size: .; length: 18; J: TRBJ1-1; DNA: TGTGCCAGCAGCCTGGGAACAGCCGTTCCCACCATGAACACTGAAGCTTTCTTT; CDR3: CASSLGTAVPTMNTEAFF
V: TRBV12-5; D: TRBD2; size: .; length: 20; J: TRBJ2-1; DNA: TGTGCTAGTTTACGTCTTCCGACTAGCGGGACCCGTAGGCACCACAATGAGCAGTTCTTC; CDR3: CASLRLPTSGTRRHHNEQFF
V: TRBV5-1; D: .; size: few; length: 17; J: TRBJ1-5; DNA: TGCGCCAGCAGCTTAGCTCCGCCAGGGAGTTTCAATCAGCCCCAGCATTTT; CDR3: CASSLAPPGSFNQPQHF
V: TRBV5-6; D: .; size: .; length: 13; J: TRBJ1-1; DNA: TGTGCCAGCAGCTTGGAAACGAACACTGAAGCTTTCTTT; CDR3: CASSLETNTEAFF
V: TRBV28; D: .; size: .; length: 14; J: TRBJ1-5; DNA: TGTGCCAGCAGAGGGAGGGGTAGCAATCAGCCCCAGCATTTT; CDR3: CASRGRGSNQPQHF
V: TRBV19; D: .; size: .; length: 17; J: TRBJ2-3; DNA: TGTGCCAGTAGTATGCCTTCCGGCGGGACAGTTTCAGATACGCAGTATTTT; CDR3: CASSMPSGGTVSDTQYF
V: TRBV9; D: .; size: .; length: 13; J: TRBJ2-1; DNA: TGTGCCAGCAGCCCTAGCAGGCTGTATGAGCAGTTCTTC; CDR3: CASSPSRLYEQFF
V: TRBV27; D: TRBD2; size: .; length: 15; J: TRBJ2-3; DNA: TGTGCCAGCAGTTATTTAGCGGGGGTCACAGATACGCAGTATTTT; CDR3: CASSYLAGVTDTQYF
V: TRBV19; D: TRBD1; size: .; length: 15; J: TRBJ2-3; DNA: TGTGCCAGTAGTATTCTGGGACAGGGCGGGGATACGCAGTATTTT; CDR3: CASSILGQGGDTQYF
V: TRBV27; D: .; size: .; length: 14; J: TRBJ1-5; DNA: TGTGCCAGCCATCAGGTGCAGGGAGGTCAGCCCCAGCATTTT; CDR3: CASHQVQGGQPQHF
V: TRBV2; D: .; size: .; length: 12; J: TRBJ2-2; DNA: TGTGCCAGCAGCCAGAACACCGGGGAGCTGTTTTTT; CDR3: CASSQNTGELFF
V: TRBV5-6; D: .; size: .; length: 15; J: TRBJ2-7; DNA: TGTGCCAGCAGCTTGGCAGGGAGTAAGTTCCACGAGCAGTACTTC; CDR3: CASSLAGSKFHEQYF
V: TRBV28; D: .; size: .; length: 12; J: TRBJ1-4; DNA: TGTGCCAGCGGGGGGCCCTCGGGAAAACTGTTTTTT; CDR3: CASGGPSGKLFF
V: TRBV7-2; D: .; size: .; length: 16; J: TRBJ2-3; DNA: TGTGCCAGCAGCCCTCAACTAGGTCTCCCCACAGATACGCAGTATTTT; CDR3: CASSPQLGLPTDTQYF
V: TRBV14; D: TRBD1; size: .; length: 14; J: TRBJ1-1; DNA: TGTGCCAGCAGCTTAAGGACAGGCAACACTGAAGCTTTCTTT; CDR3: CASSLRTGNTEAFF